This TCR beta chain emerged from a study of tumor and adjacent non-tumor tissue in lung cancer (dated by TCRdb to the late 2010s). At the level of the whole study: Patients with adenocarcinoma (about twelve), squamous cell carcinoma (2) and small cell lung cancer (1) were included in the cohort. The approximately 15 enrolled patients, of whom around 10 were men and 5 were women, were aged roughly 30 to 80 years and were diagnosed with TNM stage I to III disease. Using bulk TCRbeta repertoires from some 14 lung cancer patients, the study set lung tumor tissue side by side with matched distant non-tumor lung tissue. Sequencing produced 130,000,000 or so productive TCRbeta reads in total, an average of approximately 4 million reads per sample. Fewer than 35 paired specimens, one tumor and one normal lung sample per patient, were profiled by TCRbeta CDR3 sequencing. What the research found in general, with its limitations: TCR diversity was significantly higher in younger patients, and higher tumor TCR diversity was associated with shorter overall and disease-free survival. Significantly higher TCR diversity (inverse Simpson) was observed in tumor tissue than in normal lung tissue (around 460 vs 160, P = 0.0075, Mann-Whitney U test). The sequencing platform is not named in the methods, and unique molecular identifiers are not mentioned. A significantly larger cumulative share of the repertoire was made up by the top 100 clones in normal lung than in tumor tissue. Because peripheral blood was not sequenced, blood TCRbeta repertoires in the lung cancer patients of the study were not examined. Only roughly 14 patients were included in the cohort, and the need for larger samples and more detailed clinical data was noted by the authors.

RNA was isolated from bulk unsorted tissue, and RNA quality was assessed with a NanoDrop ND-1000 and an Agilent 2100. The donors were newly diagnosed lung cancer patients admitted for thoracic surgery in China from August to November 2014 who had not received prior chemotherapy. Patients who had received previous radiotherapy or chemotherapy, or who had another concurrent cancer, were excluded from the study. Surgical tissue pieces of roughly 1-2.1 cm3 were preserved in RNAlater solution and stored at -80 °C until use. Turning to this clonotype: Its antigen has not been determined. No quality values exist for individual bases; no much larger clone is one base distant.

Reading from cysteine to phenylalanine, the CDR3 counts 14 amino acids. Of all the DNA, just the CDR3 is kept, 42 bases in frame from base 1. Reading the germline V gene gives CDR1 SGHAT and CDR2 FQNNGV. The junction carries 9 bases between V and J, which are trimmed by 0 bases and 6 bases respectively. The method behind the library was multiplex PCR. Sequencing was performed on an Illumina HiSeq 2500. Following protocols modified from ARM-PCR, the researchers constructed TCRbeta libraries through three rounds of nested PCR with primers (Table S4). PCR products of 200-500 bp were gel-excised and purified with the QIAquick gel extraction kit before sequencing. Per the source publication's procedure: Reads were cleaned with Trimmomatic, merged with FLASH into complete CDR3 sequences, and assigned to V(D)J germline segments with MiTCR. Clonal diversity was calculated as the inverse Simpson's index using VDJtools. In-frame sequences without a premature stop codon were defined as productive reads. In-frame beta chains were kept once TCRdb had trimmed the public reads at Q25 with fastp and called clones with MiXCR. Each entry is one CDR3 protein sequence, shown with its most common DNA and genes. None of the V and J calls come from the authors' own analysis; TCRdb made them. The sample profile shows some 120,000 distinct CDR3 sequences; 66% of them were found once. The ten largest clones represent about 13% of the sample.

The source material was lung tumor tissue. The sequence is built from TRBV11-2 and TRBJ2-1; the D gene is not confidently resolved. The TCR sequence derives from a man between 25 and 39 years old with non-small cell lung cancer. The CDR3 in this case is CASSLDRSINEQFF. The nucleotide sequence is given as TGTGCCAGCAGCTTAGATCGAAGCATCAATGAGCAGTTCTTC.